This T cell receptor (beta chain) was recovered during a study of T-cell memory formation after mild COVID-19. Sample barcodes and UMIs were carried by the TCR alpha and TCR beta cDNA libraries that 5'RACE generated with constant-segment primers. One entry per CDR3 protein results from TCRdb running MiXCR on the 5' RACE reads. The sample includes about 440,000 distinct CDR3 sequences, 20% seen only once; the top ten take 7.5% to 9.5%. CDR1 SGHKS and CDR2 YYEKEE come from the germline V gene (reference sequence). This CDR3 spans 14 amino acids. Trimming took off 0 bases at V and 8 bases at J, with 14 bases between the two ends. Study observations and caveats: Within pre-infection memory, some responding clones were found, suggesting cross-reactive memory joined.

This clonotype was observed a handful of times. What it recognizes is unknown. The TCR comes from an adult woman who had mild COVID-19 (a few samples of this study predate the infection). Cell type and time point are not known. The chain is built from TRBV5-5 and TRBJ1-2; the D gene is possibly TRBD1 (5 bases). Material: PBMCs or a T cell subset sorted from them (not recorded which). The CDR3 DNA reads TGTGCCAGCAGCTTGGGATTGACAGCTATCGGCTACACCTTC. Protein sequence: CASSLGLTAIGYTF.